The present T cell receptor (beta chain) was sequenced within a study of blood T cell repertoires in COVID-19. On the study more broadly: Sample material is recorded as cDNA or gDNA derived from T cells, B-cell-depleted T cells, or PBMCs.

Source study methods: Estimated nucleated cell counts came from reference gene primer amplification. Measured with immunoSEQ multiplex PCR; TCRdb has only the in-frame clones, and not every one. The V and J calls and clone size were taken over from that table, and D and trimming were inferred from the DNA. The sample shows roughly 77,000 clones, about 87% of them seen only once. Looked up from germline, CDR1 is MDHEN and CDR2 is SYDVKM. Trimming cost V 6 bases and J 1 base, with 13 bases left between them. The CDR3 extends over 15 amino acids. The sequence was collected from a woman over 75 with active COVID-19. The rearrangement uses TRBV28 and TRBJ2-4; weak D call: TRBD2 (6 bases). Specimen: peripheral blood. CDR3 region: CASSPPGGAKNIQYF. CDR3 coding DNA: TGTGCCAGCAGCCCCCCTGGAGGGGCCAAAAACATTCAGTACTTC.